Detailed here is one T cell receptor beta chain. Original handling: How many nucleated cells were present was estimated from reference gene primer amplification. The data were produced by immunoSEQ multiplex PCR, yet TCRdb's version contains in-frame clones alone and is incomplete. Clone size and V and J calls were adopted from that table, with D and trimming inferred from the DNA. The sample carries about 120,000 clones, about 79% recorded once. This sample stems from a study of blood T cell repertoires in COVID-19. Looking at the study overall: The United States, Italy and Spain were the sources of the acute and convalescent COVID-19 samples. Nucleic acid was either cDNA or gDNA, and it came from T cells, B-cell-depleted T cells, or PBMCs.

The receptor's source is a woman of 80 years or more with acute or convalescent COVID-19. Material for sequencing was peripheral blood.

This chain's CDR3 is CASASGTVGLETQYF. CDR3 in DNA: TGTGCCAGCGCATCCGGGACAGTGGGATTAGAGACCCAGTACTTC. The chain has TRBV27 and TRBJ2-5; the match to TRBD1 covers 7 bases. This CDR3 contains 15 residues. V lost 8 bases to trimming and J lost 4 bases; unmatched junction nucleotides: 13. Germline V gene sequence: CDR1 MNHEY, CDR2 SMNVEV (reference sequence).